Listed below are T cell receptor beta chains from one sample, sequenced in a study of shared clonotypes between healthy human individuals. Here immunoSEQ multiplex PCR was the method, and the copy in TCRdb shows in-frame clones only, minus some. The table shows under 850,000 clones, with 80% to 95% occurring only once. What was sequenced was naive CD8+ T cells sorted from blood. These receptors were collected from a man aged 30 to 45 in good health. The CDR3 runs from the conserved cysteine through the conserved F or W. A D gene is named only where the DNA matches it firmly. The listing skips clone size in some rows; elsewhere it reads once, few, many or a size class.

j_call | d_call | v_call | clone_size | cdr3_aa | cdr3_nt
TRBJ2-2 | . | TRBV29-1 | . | CSVDTGELFF | TGCAGCGTTGACACCGGGGAGCTGTTTTTT
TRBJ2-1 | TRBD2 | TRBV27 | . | CASSFQATSGSYEQFF | TGTGCCAGCAGTTTTCAGGCGACTAGCGGGAGTTATGAGCAGTTCTTC
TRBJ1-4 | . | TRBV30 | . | CAWTVATNEKLFF | TGTGCCTGGACGGTTGCAACTAATGAAAAACTGTTTTTT
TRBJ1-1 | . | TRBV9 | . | CASSVGHRGDWNTEAFF | TGTGCCAGCAGCGTAGGTCATCGGGGAGACTGGAACACTGAAGCTTTCTTT
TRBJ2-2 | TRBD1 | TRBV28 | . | CASSYYRGTGELFF | TGTGCCAGCAGTTATTACAGGGGGACCGGGGAGCTGTTTTTT
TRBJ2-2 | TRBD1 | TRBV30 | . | CAQTGWTGELFF | TGTGCCCAGACAGGGTGGACCGGGGAGCTGTTTTTT
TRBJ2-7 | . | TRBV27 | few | CASATGTYEQYF | TGTGCCAGCGCGACAGGAACCTACGAGCAGTACTTC
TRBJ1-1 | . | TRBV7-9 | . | CASSLGSEEAFF | TGTGCCAGCAGCTTAGGGTCGGAGGAAGCTTTCTTT
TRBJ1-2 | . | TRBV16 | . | CASSHTSNYGYTF | TGTGCCAGCAGCCACACGAGTAACTATGGCTACACCTTC
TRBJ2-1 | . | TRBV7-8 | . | CASSQGLAAYSYNEQFF | TGTGCCAGCAGCCAAGGGTTAGCGGCCTACTCCTACAATGAGCAGTTCTTC
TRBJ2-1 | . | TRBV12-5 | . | CASGLGGKSSYNEQFF | TGTGCTAGTGGTTTGGGGGGGAAGAGCTCCTACAATGAGCAGTTCTTC
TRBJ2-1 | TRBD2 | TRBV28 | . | CASSPGLADNEQFF | TGTGCCAGCAGTCCCGGACTAGCGGACAATGAGCAGTTCTTC
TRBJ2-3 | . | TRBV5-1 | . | CASSLGEVIRTDTQYF | TGCGCCAGCAGCTTGGGTGAGGTGATTAGGACAGATACGCAGTATTTT
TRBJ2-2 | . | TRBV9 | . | CASSVTATGELFF | TGTGCCAGCAGCGTCACCGCCACCGGGGAGCTGTTTTTT
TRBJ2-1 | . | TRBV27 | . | CASRLLAESYNEQFF | TGTGCCAGCAGACTCTTAGCGGAATCCTACAATGAGCAGTTCTTC
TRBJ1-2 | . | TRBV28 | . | CATGIRDWPRRAYEDGYTF | TGTGCCACCGGGATTCGTGACTGGCCCCGGAGGGCCTATGAGGATGGCTACACCTTC
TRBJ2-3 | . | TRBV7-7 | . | CASSRTLGDTQYF | TGTGCTAGCAGCCGGACCCTGGGAGATACGCAGTATTTT